These T cell receptor beta chains were read from a single sample in a study of OX40 agonist ivuxolimab in advanced cancers. Sequencing was performed with immunoSEQ multiplex PCR; in TCRdb, only in-frame clones are kept and a portion is missing. Of about 55,000 clones in the sample, about 88% are singletons; the top ten hold about 1.6%. Sequencing was performed on CD4+ or CD8+ T cells sorted from blood, taken in a trial of the OX40 agonist ivuxolimab. These receptors were obtained from an adult with an advanced solid tumor such as melanoma, head and neck, liver or kidney cancer. Both conserved end residues are part of each CDR3. A D gene is named only where the DNA matches it firmly. Rows may omit the clone size; those that give it use once, few, many or a size class.

clone_size	v_call	d_call	j_call	cdr3_aa	cdr3_nt
NA	TRBV5-1	TRBD1	TRBJ1-1	CASSLQGFATEAFF	TGCGCCAGCAGCTTACAGGGGTTTGCGACTGAAGCTTTCTTT
NA	TRBV30	NA	TRBJ1-6	CAWSVPVDNSPLHF	TGTGCCTGGAGTGTACCAGTCGATAATTCACCCCTCCACTTT
NA	TRBV5-1	NA	TRBJ2-5	CASRLGANRGIQETQYF	TGCGCCAGCAGGTTGGGGGCCAACCGGGGAATCCAAGAGACCCAGTACTTC
few	TRBV6-1	NA	TRBJ1-5	CASSVGRIGSNQPQHF	TGTGCCAGCAGTGTCGGCCGGATAGGGAGCAATCAGCCCCAGCATTTT
NA	TRBV11-2	NA	TRBJ2-7	CASSLDWYGGEYF	TGTGCCAGCAGCTTAGATTGGTATGGGGGAGAGTACTTC
NA	TRBV9	TRBD1	TRBJ2-7	CASSPERGRVYEQYF	TGTGCCAGCAGCCCAGAGAGGGGGCGCGTCTACGAGCAGTACTTC
NA	TRBV5-8	TRBD1	TRBJ2-7	CASSLITNRGVYEQYF	TGTGCCAGCAGCTTAATAACGAACAGGGGTGTCTACGAGCAGTACTTC
NA	TRBV5-1	NA	TRBJ2-7	CASSLTTTLGYEQYF	TGCGCCAGCAGCTTAACAACTACCCTGGGCTACGAGCAGTACTTC
NA	TRBV6-1	TRBD1	TRBJ1-2	CASRQGYGYTF	TGTGCCAGCAGACAGGGGTATGGCTACACCTTC
NA	TRBV6-5	NA	TRBJ2-2	CASSRNTGELFF	TGTGCCAGCAGTCGGAACACCGGGGAGCTGTTTTTT
NA	TRBV6-6	TRBD2	TRBJ2-1	CASRPTSGLTYEQFF	TGTGCCAGCAGGCCGACTAGCGGGCTGACCTATGAGCAGTTCTTC
NA	TRBV27	NA	TRBJ2-2	CASSLSRLLTGELFF	TGTGCCAGCAGTTTAAGTCGCCTTCTGACCGGGGAGCTGTTTTTT
NA	TRBV7-2	NA	TRBJ2-5	CASSPDRGTQYF	TGTGCCAGCAGCCCGGACCGGGGGACCCAGTACTTC
NA	TRBV28	NA	TRBJ2-5	CASCPGNQETQYF	TGTGCCAGCTGCCCCGGGAACCAAGAGACCCAGTACTTC
NA	TRBV5-1	TRBD1	TRBJ1-2	CASSRRGQSNYGYTF	TGCGCCAGCAGCCGCCGGGGACAGTCTAACTATGGCTACACCTTC
NA	TRBV7-3	TRBD2	TRBJ2-1	CASSRGGANNEQFF	TGTGCCAGCAGCCGCGGGGGGGCAAACAATGAGCAGTTCTTC
NA	TRBV7-3	NA	TRBJ2-3	CASSLTAASTDTQYF	TGTGCCAGCAGCTTAACGGCCGCTAGCACAGATACGCAGTATTTT
NA	TRBV6-1	TRBD2	TRBJ2-1	CASQPGTSGRNEQFF	TGTGCCTCCCAACCCGGGACTAGCGGGAGAAATGAGCAGTTCTTC
NA	TRBV5-1	NA	TRBJ2-5	CASTPGPPGEQYF	TGCGCCAGCACCCCGGGACCGCCGGGGGAGCAGTACTTC
NA	TRBV28	NA	TRBJ2-7	CASSSTGTPPYEQYF	TGTGCCAGCAGTTCTACGGGGACACCGCCCTACGAGCAGTACTTC
few	TRBV6-5	NA	TRBJ1-5	CASRRTGEFNQPQHF	TGTGCCAGCAGAAGAACAGGAGAATTCAATCAGCCCCAGCATTTT
NA	TRBV30	NA	TRBJ1-2	CAWTNRDVYGYTF	TGTGCCTGGACCAACCGGGACGTCTATGGCTACACCTTC
NA	TRBV5-1	NA	TRBJ1-1	CASSRRRNTEAFF	TGCGCCAGCAGCCGGAGGAGGAACACTGAAGCTTTCTTT
NA	TRBV5-8	NA	TRBJ2-1	CASSPGEGYNEQFF	TGTGCCAGCAGCCCAGGGGAAGGATACAATGAGCAGTTCTTC
NA	TRBV7-3	NA	TRBJ2-3	CASSLTGQGGDTQYF	TGTGCCAGCAGCTTAACGGGTCAGGGGGGCGATACGCAGTATTTT
NA	TRBV2	NA	TRBJ2-6	CASSKRSSGANVLTF	TGTGCCAGCAGCAAACGATCCTCTGGGGCCAACGTCCTGACTTTC
NA	TRBV18	TRBD1	TRBJ2-1	CASSPGTGTYNEQFF	TGTGCCAGCTCACCCGGGACAGGGACCTACAATGAGCAGTTCTTC
NA	TRBV18	NA	TRBJ1-1	CASSQHLNTEAFF	TGTGCCAGCTCACAGCACCTGAACACTGAAGCTTTCTTT
NA	TRBV18	TRBD1	TRBJ1-1	CASSPNRGGTEAFF	TGTGCCAGCTCACCAAACAGGGGCGGCACTGAAGCTTTCTTT
NA	TRBV5-4	NA	TRBJ2-1	CASSSEDLEFF	TGTGCCAGCAGCTCAGAGGACTTGGAGTTCTTC
once	TRBV7-6	NA	TRBJ2-2	CASSLGAGGAGELFF	TGTGCCAGCAGCTTAGGAGCAGGGGGGGCCGGGGAGCTGTTTTTT
few	TRBV7-9	TRBD1	TRBJ2-3	CASSWGSGQGPDTQYF	TGTGCCAGCAGCTGGGGCTCCGGACAGGGTCCAGATACGCAGTATTTT
NA	TRBV11-2	TRBD2	TRBJ2-5	CAGSKSLAGGETQYF	TGTGCCGGCAGTAAGAGTCTAGCGGGAGGGGAGACCCAGTACTTC
NA	TRBV30	TRBD2	TRBJ2-5	CAWSARGGGETQYF	TGTGCCTGGAGTGCCCGGGGGGGAGGAGAGACCCAGTACTTC
NA	TRBV28	NA	TRBJ1-1	CASSFIGEAFF	TGTGCCAGCAGTTTCATCGGTGAAGCTTTCTTT
few	TRBV2	NA	TRBJ1-1	CASIVALNTEAFF	TGTGCCAGCATCGTAGCCCTGAACACTGAAGCTTTCTTT
once	TRBV5-1	NA	TRBJ2-5	CASSLSQETQYF	TGCGCCAGCAGCTTGTCCCAAGAGACCCAGTACTTC